This entry lists 27 T cell receptor beta chains sequenced from one sample in a study of blood T cell repertoires in COVID-19. Repertoires were generated with immunoSEQ multiplex PCR, while TCRdb's copy carries only in-frame clones and drops some. Here the sample spans around 60,000 clones, around 81% being singletons. Source material: peripheral blood. These receptors originate from a woman aged 80 or over with active or convalescent COVID-19.

The chain joins TRBV7-2 to TRBJ2-3; 8 bases are a match to TRBD2. The V gene end was trimmed by 7 bases and the J gene end by 7 bases; junction bases not matched to a gene: 13. The CDR3 has 15 residues. The germline gives CDR1 SGHTA, CDR2 FQGNSA. The CDR3 here is CASKAGAGASHTQYF. DNA of the CDR3: TGTGCCAGCAAGGCCGGAGCGGGGGCCTCCCATACGCAGTATTTT. Supplemented by reference TRBV7-2 and TRBJ2-3, the full variable domain reads GAGVSQSPSNKVTEKGKDVELRCDPISGHTALYWYRQSLGQGLEFLIYFQGNSAPDKSGLPSDRFSAERTGGSVSTLTIQRTQQEDSAVYLCASKAGAGASHTQYFGPGTRLTVL.

This chain joins TRBV7-2 and TRBJ2-7; perhaps TRBD2 as D (6 bases). The CDR3 runs 14 residues. V was shortened by 2 bases and J by 3 bases, with 11 bases between the two germline ends. Germline V gives CDR1 SGHTA, CDR2 FQGNSA. The DNA of the CDR3 is TGTGCCAGCAGCTTATCCGGGACTGTCTACGAGCAGTACTTC. Its protein is CASSLSGTVYEQYF.

The chain combines TRBV7-2 with TRBJ2-3, with 9 bases identical to TRBD2. Unmatched junction bases numbered 8, after V lost 1 base and J lost 6 bases. The germline gives CDR1 SGHTA, CDR2 FQGNSA. This CDR3 has 16 residues. CDR3 in amino acids: CASSLVAAGGVDTQYF. In DNA form, the CDR3 reads TGTGCCAGCAGCTTAGTGGCAGCGGGGGGTGTGGATACGCAGTATTTT.

The chain combines TRBV5-4 with TRBJ1-4; 9 bases map to TRBD1. The germline CDR1 and CDR2 sequences are SGHNT and YYREEE (reference sequence). Unmatched junction bases numbered 10, after V lost 2 bases and J lost 11 bases. This CDR3 has 15 residues. CDR3 DNA sequence: TGTGCCAGCAGCTTCCGACAGGGGGGTTCGGAGAAACTGTTTTTT. This sequence encodes CASSFRQGGSEKLFF.

This clone was seen once. CDR3 nucleotide sequence: TGTGCCAGCGGAAGGGAGACAGGATCCCCTGAAGCTTTCTTT. Amino acids: CASGRETGSPEAFF. This rearrangement joins TRBV3-1 (or the pseudogene TRBV3-2) to TRBJ1-1; tentatively, D is TRBD1 (6 bases). Per germline, CDR1 LGHDT and CDR2 YNNKEL (reference sequence). Between the trimmed V and J ends, which lost 8 bases and 6 bases, there was a span of 19 bases. CDR3 size: 14 residues.

The chain combines TRBV4-3 with TRBJ2-2, with D tentatively TRBD1 (5 bases). V lost 1 base to trimming and J lost 1 base, with 13 bases between them. The CDR3 extends over 17 amino acids. Germline assignment: CDR1 LGHNA and CDR2 YSLEER. This CDR3 reads CASSQGVRGKNTGELFF. CDR3 sequence (DNA): TGCGCCAGCAGCCAAGGGGTAAGGGGAAAGAACACCGGGGAGCTGTTTTTT.

The rearrangement uses TRBV29-1 and TRBJ1-4; no reliable D call. V was clipped by 4 bases and J by 0 bases, with 9 bases between them. The germline V gene encodes CDR1 SQVTM and CDR2 ANQGSEA. The CDR3 length is 14 residues. The chain's CDR3 is CSVAGPSTNEKLFF. For the CDR3, the DNA is TGCAGCGTTGCTGGGCCTTCAACTAATGAAAAACTGTTTTTT.

V is TRBV11-3 and J is TRBJ1-5; D is unresolved. Trimming stripped 0 bases from V and 4 bases from J, with 7 bases between. Germline lookup yields CDR1 SGHNT and CDR2 YENEEA. This CDR3 has 14 residues. The CDR3 loop reads CASSLDFRNQPQHF. The CDR3 DNA is TGTGCCAGCAGCTTAGATTTCCGGAATCAGCCCCAGCATTTT.

The genes are TRBV7-9 and TRBJ1-4; TRBD1 agrees at 9 bases. The CDR3 totals 14 residues. The junction had 4 bases not matched to a gene; V was cut back by 3 bases and J by 8 bases. Germline V gene sequence: CDR1 SEHNR, CDR2 FQNEAQ (reference sequence). The CDR3 nucleotides are TGTGCCAGCAGCTTCACAGGGGGCTGGGAAAAACTGTTTTTT. Translating it yields CASSFTGGWEKLFF.

This clone was found a few times. The chain combines TRBV5-8 with TRBJ1-2; D is undetermined. Between the trimmed V and J ends, which lost 1 base and 0 bases, there was a span of 10 bases. The CDR3 is 15 amino acids. Looked up from germline, CDR1 is SGHTS and CDR2 is YDEGEE. CDR3 DNA sequence: TGTGCCAGCAGCTTGCGGCAGGTAGCTAACTATGGCTACACCTTC. This encodes CASSLRQVANYGYTF.

This clone has more than one count but fewer than ten. The chain couples TRBV19 to TRBJ1-6; possible D gene TRBD1, 5 bases. Trimming cost V 6 bases and J 7 bases, with 7 bases left between them. This CDR3 has 12 residues. CDR1 is LNHDA and CDR2 is SQIVND in the germline V gene (reference sequence). CDR3 in DNA: TGTGCCAGTAGACGACAGAATTCACCCCTCCACTTT. Its protein is CASRRQNSPLHF.

The V gene is TRBV23-1, the J gene TRBJ2-5; 8 bases line up with TRBD1. TRBV23-1 is an open reading frame whose function is uncertain. V was pared by 3 bases and J by 5 bases, with 5 bases of the junction left unmatched. This CDR3 is 14 amino acids long. In DNA, the CDR3 is TGCGCCAGCAGTCAGGACAGGGTTCGGGAGACCCAGTACTTC. The encoded protein is CASSQDRVRETQYF.

The J gene is TRBJ1-2, the V gene TRBV6-1, with no clear D. The CDR3 length is 13 residues. Looked up from germline, CDR1 is MNHNS and CDR2 is SASEGT. V lost 2 bases, J lost 6 bases, and 10 bases lay in between. DNA for the CDR3: TGTGCCAGCAGTGAACAGAAAGGAGATGGCTACACCTTC. It encodes CASSEQKGDGYTF.

The rearrangement links TRBV10-1 to TRBJ2-7, with 7 bases aligning to TRBD2. Germline V CDR1 and CDR2: WNHNN, SYGVQD (reference sequence). The CDR3 covers 13 residues. V was pared by 3 bases and J by 4 bases, with 3 bases of the junction left unmatched. The CDR3 here is CASSDAGRYEQYF. The CDR3 DNA reads as TGCGCCAGCAGTGATGCCGGGAGGTACGAGCAGTACTTC.

The rearrangement uses TRBV2 and TRBJ1-5; the D gene is possibly TRBD1 (5 bases). Trimming removed 3 bases at V and 2 bases at J, with 8 bases between. The CDR3 spans 14 residues. From germline, CDR1 is SNHLY and CDR2 FYNNEI. The chain's CDR3 is CASSDKQGNQPQHF. The CDR3 DNA is TGTGCCAGCAGTGACAAACAGGGCAATCAGCCCCAGCATTTT.

V and J are TRBV9 and TRBJ2-7; TRBD1 agrees at 8 bases. Germline V gives CDR1 SGDLS, CDR2 YYNGEE. CDR3 length equals 15 residues. V lost 3 bases and J lost 4; bases outside the gene matches: 9. DNA of the CDR3: TGTGCCAGCAGCGAGTACGCAGGGGGCCTTTACGAGCAGTACTTC. It specifies CASSEYAGGLYEQYF.

The gene calls are TRBV28 and TRBJ1-2, with 7 bases that match TRBD1. Germline values: CDR1 MDHEN, CDR2 SYDVKM. The CDR3 has 15 residues. V shed 6 bases, J shed 0 bases, and the junction held 7 bases outside the gene matches. CDR3 residues: CASRMGQRTNYGYTF. The CDR3 region has the DNA TGTGCCAGCAGGATGGGACAGCGCACTAACTATGGCTACACCTTC.

The chain couples TRBV28 to TRBJ1-6, with D tentatively TRBD1 (5 bases). CDR3 length: 14 amino acids. Germline CDR1 and CDR2: MDHEN and SYDVKM. V dropped 5 bases and J dropped 10 bases, with 15 bases sitting between them. The CDR3 reads CASSPQGRVSPLHF. The CDR3, as DNA: TGTGCCAGCAGTCCCCAGGGCAGGGTATCACCCCTCCACTTT.

J is TRBJ1-2 and V is TRBV5-6; 9 bases line up with TRBD1. The trim removed 4 bases at V and 4 bases at J, leaving 5 bases unmatched. Germline CDR1 and CDR2: SGHDT and YYEEEE. CDR3 size: 14 residues. The CDR3 loop reads CASSGGQGAYGYTF. In DNA, the CDR3 is TGTGCCAGCAGCGGGGGACAGGGAGCCTATGGCTACACCTTC.

This clone showed up just once. This chain connects TRBV6-5 to TRBJ1-3; no reliable D call. Germline V CDR1 and CDR2: MNHEY, SVGAGI. V lost 6 bases to trimming and J lost 2 bases, with 5 bases between them. This CDR3 spans 12 amino acids. DNA for the CDR3: TGTGCCAGCAGATCTCCTGGAAACACCATATATTTT. It specifies CASRSPGNTIYF.

This chain connects TRBV5-1 to TRBJ2-2; 8 bases are a match to TRBD1. CDR3 length equals 19 residues. Trimming cost V 1 base and J 4 bases; bases outside gene matches: 15. Germline loops: CDR1 SGHRS, CDR2 YFSETQ. DNA for the CDR3: TGCGCCAGCAGCTTGCTACTTGAGGCCCAGGGGGCTGGCACCGGGGAGCTGTTTTTT. Residues: CASSLLLEAQGAGTGELFF. The complete variable domain, with remaining parts taken from reference TRBV5-1 and TRBJ2-2, reads KAGVTQTPRYLIKTRGQQVTLSCSPISGHRSVSWYQQTPGQGLQFLFEYFSETQRNKGNFPGRFSGRQFSNSRSEMNVSTLELGDSALYLCASSLLLEAQGAGTGELFFGEGSRLTVL.

The chain has TRBV2 and TRBJ2-2; D is perhaps TRBD2 (7 bases). Trimming cost V 3 bases and J 0 bases, with 11 bases left between them. The CDR3 spans 16 residues. Germline V lookup: CDR1 SNHLY, CDR2 FYNNEI. The CDR3 sequence: CASSDRGASNTGELFF. Written as DNA, the CDR3 is TGTGCCAGCAGTGACCGGGGGGCGTCGAACACCGGGGAGCTGTTTTTT.

This sequence joins TRBV19 and TRBJ2-3; tentative D call: TRBD1 (5 bases). Germline lookup yields CDR1 LNHDA and CDR2 SQIVND (reference sequence). The CDR3 runs to 12 residues. Deletions cut 4 bases from V and 8 bases from J, with 10 bases between. This chain's CDR3 is CASSKQESTQYF. DNA for the CDR3: TGTGCCAGTAGTAAACAGGAGTCTACGCAGTATTTT.

This chain joins TRBV6-5 and TRBJ2-3; possibly TRBD1 for D (5 bases). Germline CDR1 and CDR2: MNHEY and SVGAGI. This CDR3 is 14 amino acids long. The ends were cut back, 0 bases at V and 4 bases at J, with 8 bases in the middle. CDR3 residues: CASSYSIRADTQYF. The CDR3 DNA sequence: TGTGCCAGCAGTTACTCGATCAGGGCAGATACGCAGTATTTT.

The CDR3 DNA reads as TGTGCCAGCAGCGTAGACAGCTCCTACAATGAGCAGTTCTTC. This gives the protein CASSVDSSYNEQFF. The rearrangement links TRBV7-3 to TRBJ2-1, with D tentatively TRBD1 (5 bases). Trimming shortened V by 5 bases and J by 0 bases, and 8 bases separated the two germline ends. Looked up from germline, CDR1 is SGHTA and CDR2 is FQGTGA. The length of the CDR3 is 14 residues.

V gene TRBV28 combines with J gene TRBJ2-1; 13 nucleotides align to TRBD2. This CDR3 has 15 residues. CDR1 is MDHEN and CDR2 is SYDVKM in the germline V gene. J was trimmed by 9 bases and V by 6 bases; bases with no gene match: 8. Here the CDR3 reads CASSITSGGAVEQFF. CDR3 sequence (DNA): TGTGCCAGCAGCATCACTAGCGGGGGGGCTGTTGAGCAGTTCTTC.

V and J are TRBV27 and TRBJ2-2; 10 nucleotides match TRBD2. The CDR3 contains 16 residues. Germline trimming cut 3 bases from V and 5 bases from J; bases unmatched to any gene: 6. Germline assignment: CDR1 MNHEY and CDR2 SMNVEV (reference sequence). The CDR3 loop is CASSLLVGLATGELFF. In DNA, the CDR3 is TGTGCCAGCAGTTTGTTAGTGGGACTAGCGACCGGGGAGCTGTTTTTT.